This T cell receptor beta chain was sequenced for a study of cytomegalovirus exposure and HLA in healthy donors. Points from the study as a whole: Investigators reported some 150 TCR beta chains as tied to cytomegalovirus. Subsequent analysis revealed that first-cohort TCR clusters tended to co-occur in the approximately 120 validation repertoires. Cytomegalovirus status was reportedly diagnosed by the classifier with high sensitivity and specificity.

Unmatched junction bases numbered 6, after V lost 0 bases and J lost 5 bases. CDR3 length: 16 residues. The germline CDR1 and CDR2 sequences are MNHEY and SVGAGI. About this clone: Its antigen is undetermined.

Profiling relied on immunoSEQ multiplex PCR, and the TCRdb table lists in-frame clones only, not all of them. Among roughly 350,000 clones, more than 80% were seen once, and the ten largest hold 0.7% to 0.85%. The donors were in the roughly 120-subject validation cohort, distinct from the roughly 600-subject first cohort. The origin of this receptor is a woman younger than 35 in good health and CMV-seronegative. The specimen was PBMCs. The chain recombines TRBV6-5 with TRBJ2-7; the match to TRBD1 covers 11 bases. The CDR3 DNA sequence: TGTGCCAGCAGTTACTCGAAAGGGACAGGGGGAAACGAGCAGTACTTC. Translating gives CASSYSKGTGGNEQYF.